This section outlines one T cell receptor beta chain sequence together with its context. No antigen is known for it. These data belong to a study of Graves' ophthalmopathy and Graves' hyperthyroidism. Across the study: Ophthalmopathy absent within 18 months of follow-up marked hyperthyroidism as stable.

RNA transcripts provided the template for amplifying TCR beta CDR3 regions. The library came from an HTBI-primed first-round RT-PCR and a second-round multiplex PCR. TCRdb used MiXCR to reprocess the multiplex PCR reads, holding one entry per CDR3 protein. The data hold around 1,200,000 distinct CDR3 sequences, with 36% observed a single time. Findings of the study overall: The majority of expanded thyroid clonotypes above 0.001 frequency also occurred in blood.

Diagnosis used clinical symptoms, serum thyroxine, TRAb, thyroid ultrasound and orbital computed tomography. The germline V gene has CDR1 SGHVS and CDR2 FQNEAQ. Deletions cut 6 bases from V and 3 bases from J, with 14 bases between. The CDR3 covers 14 residues. Sequencing used peripheral blood or thyroid tissue (not recorded which). The chain has TRBV7-8 and TRBJ2-5, with D perhaps matching TRBD1 (6 bases). The sequence was obtained from an adult man with Graves' hyperthyroidism. The CDR3 loop is CASRRRGLEETQYF. The DNA of the CDR3 is TGTGCCAGCAGGCGCAGGGGATTAGAAGAGACCCAGTACTTC.